The rows below give T cell receptor beta chains drawn from one sample of a study of blood T cell repertoires in COVID-19. Only in-frame clones appear in the TCRdb table, and some are missing; sequencing was by immunoSEQ multiplex PCR. The table includes fewer than 600,000 clones, approximately 89% detected once. The sequencing input was peripheral blood. The receptors shown here come from a man in his late teens or twenties with COVID-19, enrolled during active disease. CDR3s include the opening cysteine and the closing phenylalanine or tryptophan. The order of the fields is V gene, clone size, J gene, D gene, CDR3 protein, CDR3 DNA. The D gene is left open where the match is weak. Size is omitted from some rows. Given values are once, few, many or a class for expanded clones.

v_gene: TRBV5-6; abundance: -; j_gene: TRBJ1-6; d_gene: -; CDR3aa: CASSRVSYNSPLHF; CDR3nt: TGTGCCAGCAGCCGGGTTAGCTATAATTCACCCCTCCACTTT
v_gene: TRBV19; abundance: -; j_gene: TRBJ2-1; d_gene: TRBD2; CDR3aa: CASTMGRGGSNEQFF; CDR3nt: TGTGCCAGTACCATGGGGAGGGGAGGAAGCAATGAGCAGTTCTTC
v_gene: TRBV19; abundance: -; j_gene: TRBJ1-1; d_gene: TRBD1; CDR3aa: CASSLKDRPNTEAFF; CDR3nt: TGTGCCAGTAGTCTCAAGGACAGGCCGAACACTGAAGCTTTCTTT
v_gene: TRBV7-9; abundance: -; j_gene: TRBJ2-1; d_gene: -; CDR3aa: CASSLTLVKNEQFF; CDR3nt: TGTGCCAGCAGCTTAACACTAGTTAAGAATGAGCAGTTCTTC
v_gene: TRBV10-3; abundance: -; j_gene: TRBJ2-1; d_gene: -; CDR3aa: CAIKGAELYNEQFF; CDR3nt: TGTGCCATCAAAGGGGCGGAACTATACAATGAGCAGTTCTTC
v_gene: TRBV3-1/TRBV3-2; abundance: -; j_gene: TRBJ2-2; d_gene: TRBD2; CDR3aa: CASSQEDSGSAQSGELFF; CDR3nt: TGTGCCAGCAGCCAAGAGGATAGCGGGAGCGCACAGAGCGGGGAGCTGTTTTTT
v_gene: TRBV19; abundance: -; j_gene: TRBJ2-7; d_gene: -; CDR3aa: CASSSGVSYEQYF; CDR3nt: TGTGCCAGTAGTAGCGGGGTCTCCTACGAGCAGTACTTC
v_gene: TRBV7-3; abundance: once; j_gene: TRBJ2-3; d_gene: -; CDR3aa: CASSLIAGTDTQYF; CDR3nt: TGTGCCAGCAGCTTAATAGCGGGCACAGATACGCAGTATTTT
v_gene: TRBV12-3/TRBV12-4; abundance: -; j_gene: TRBJ2-7; d_gene: TRBD2; CDR3aa: CASSAGFSYEQYF; CDR3nt: TGTGCCAGCTCAGCGGGATTCTCCTACGAGCAGTACTTC
v_gene: TRBV2; abundance: -; j_gene: TRBJ2-7; d_gene: TRBD1; CDR3aa: CASTERTGISYEQYF; CDR3nt: TGTGCCAGCACCGAAAGGACAGGGATTTCCTACGAGCAGTACTTC
v_gene: TRBV2; abundance: -; j_gene: TRBJ2-7; d_gene: -; CDR3aa: CASSDLLEGEQYF; CDR3nt: TGTGCCAGCAGTGATCTCCTAGAAGGCGAGCAGTACTTC
v_gene: TRBV10-3; abundance: few; j_gene: TRBJ2-1; d_gene: -; CDR3aa: CATSTSGGNEQFF; CDR3nt: TGTGCCACCTCTACGTCCGGGGGTAATGAGCAGTTCTTC
v_gene: TRBV7-9; abundance: -; j_gene: TRBJ2-4; d_gene: -; CDR3aa: CASSLVLSNIQYF; CDR3nt: TGTGCCAGCAGCTTAGTTTTGTCGAACATTCAGTACTTC
v_gene: TRBV5-1; abundance: -; j_gene: TRBJ2-2; d_gene: -; CDR3aa: CASSLERVTGELFF; CDR3nt: TGCGCCAGCAGCTTGGAGAGGGTTACCGGGGAGCTGTTTTTT
v_gene: TRBV9; abundance: -; j_gene: TRBJ2-7; d_gene: TRBD2; CDR3aa: CASSARLAGKSYEQYF; CDR3nt: TGTGCCAGCAGCGCCAGACTAGCGGGGAAAAGTTACGAGCAGTACTTC
v_gene: TRBV12-3/TRBV12-4; abundance: -; j_gene: TRBJ2-5; d_gene: TRBD1; CDR3aa: CASSDRGRETQYF; CDR3nt: TGTGCCAGCAGCGACAGGGGTCGAGAGACCCAGTACTTC
v_gene: TRBV7-9; abundance: -; j_gene: TRBJ2-5; d_gene: TRBD2; CDR3aa: CASSSGLAGGKDRETQYF; CDR3nt: TGTGCCAGCAGCTCCGGACTAGCGGGAGGGAAGGATCGAGAGACCCAGTACTTC
v_gene: TRBV27; abundance: -; j_gene: TRBJ1-1; d_gene: -; CDR3aa: CASSHDRLETEAFF; CDR3nt: TGTGCCAGCAGTCATGACAGGCTTGAGACTGAAGCTTTCTTT
v_gene: TRBV3-1/TRBV3-2; abundance: -; j_gene: TRBJ1-2; d_gene: TRBD1; CDR3aa: CASSPGNDRVEPGYTF; CDR3nt: TGTGCCAGCAGCCCGGGGAATGACAGGGTCGAGCCTGGCTACACCTTC
v_gene: TRBV27; abundance: -; j_gene: TRBJ2-7; d_gene: -; CDR3aa: CASSLAGGYEQYF; CDR3nt: TGTGCCAGCAGCCTCGCGGGTGGGTACGAGCAGTACTTC
v_gene: TRBV5-5; abundance: -; j_gene: TRBJ1-6; d_gene: TRBD1; CDR3aa: CASSLFGQGLNSPLHF; CDR3nt: TGTGCCAGCAGCTTATTCGGACAGGGGTTAAATTCACCCCTCCACTTT
v_gene: TRBV7-8; abundance: -; j_gene: TRBJ2-1; d_gene: TRBD2; CDR3aa: CAGGLADSYNEQFF; CDR3nt: TGTGCCGGGGGACTAGCGGACTCCTACAATGAGCAGTTCTTC
v_gene: TRBV6-5; abundance: -; j_gene: TRBJ2-3; d_gene: -; CDR3aa: CASSLGVADTQYF; CDR3nt: TGTGCCAGCAGTCTCGGGGTAGCGGATACGCAGTATTTT
v_gene: TRBV7-9; abundance: -; j_gene: TRBJ2-2; d_gene: -; CDR3aa: CASSLAPDTGELFF; CDR3nt: TGTGCCAGCAGCTTAGCGCCAGACACCGGGGAGCTGTTTTTT
v_gene: TRBV5-4; abundance: -; j_gene: TRBJ2-1; d_gene: -; CDR3aa: CASSFLGDNEQFF; CDR3nt: TGTGCCAGCAGCTTCCTGGGAGACAATGAGCAGTTCTTC
v_gene: TRBV19; abundance: -; j_gene: TRBJ1-1; d_gene: -; CDR3aa: CASSKRTVNTEAFF; CDR3nt: TGTGCCAGTAGTAAAAGGACAGTGAACACTGAAGCTTTCTTT
v_gene: TRBV4-2; abundance: -; j_gene: TRBJ2-3; d_gene: TRBD2; CDR3aa: CASSQDWASGGADTQYF; CDR3nt: TGTGCCAGCAGCCAAGATTGGGCTAGCGGGGGGGCAGATACGCAGTATTTT
v_gene: TRBV9; abundance: -; j_gene: TRBJ2-2; d_gene: TRBD2; CDR3aa: CASSGTSGSFTGELFF; CDR3nt: TGTGCCAGCAGCGGGACTAGCGGGAGTTTCACCGGGGAGCTGTTTTTT
v_gene: TRBV9; abundance: once; j_gene: TRBJ1-2; d_gene: -; CDR3aa: CASSSGGSYGYTF; CDR3nt: TGTGCCAGCAGCTCGGGGGGATCCTATGGCTACACCTTC
v_gene: TRBV19; abundance: -; j_gene: TRBJ2-5; d_gene: TRBD1; CDR3aa: CASSQDRGRRETQYF; CDR3nt: TGTGCCAGTAGCCAGGACAGGGGAAGGAGGGAGACCCAGTACTTC
v_gene: TRBV15; abundance: once; j_gene: TRBJ2-6; d_gene: TRBD1; CDR3aa: CATSRPGQGGLGANVLTF; CDR3nt: TGTGCCACCAGCAGGCCGGGACAGGGGGGACTGGGGGCCAACGTCCTGACTTTC
v_gene: TRBV3-1/TRBV3-2; abundance: -; j_gene: TRBJ2-1; d_gene: -; CDR3aa: CATSGGLYNEQFF; CDR3nt: TGTGCCACATCGGGGGGCCTCTACAATGAGCAGTTCTTC
v_gene: TRBV5-1; abundance: -; j_gene: TRBJ1-1; d_gene: TRBD1; CDR3aa: CASSRQPGQTVNTEAFF; CDR3nt: TGCGCCAGCAGCCGTCAGCCGGGACAGACGGTGAACACTGAAGCTTTCTTT
v_gene: TRBV11-3; abundance: -; j_gene: TRBJ2-7; d_gene: TRBD2; CDR3aa: CASSWGLAYEQYF; CDR3nt: TGTGCCAGCAGCTGGGGACTAGCCTACGAGCAGTACTTC
v_gene: TRBV29-1; abundance: -; j_gene: TRBJ1-5; d_gene: -; CDR3aa: CSVERGMDQPQHF; CDR3nt: TGCAGCGTTGAACGGGGGATGGATCAGCCCCAGCATTTT
v_gene: TRBV18; abundance: -; j_gene: TRBJ2-6; d_gene: -; CDR3aa: CASSPLEGSGANVLTF; CDR3nt: TGTGCCAGCTCACCGCTCGAGGGCTCTGGGGCCAACGTCCTGACTTTC
v_gene: TRBV6-5; abundance: -; j_gene: TRBJ2-2; d_gene: -; CDR3aa: CAAEAANTGELFF; CDR3nt: TGTGCAGCGGAGGCAGCGAACACCGGGGAGCTGTTTTTT
v_gene: TRBV18; abundance: -; j_gene: TRBJ2-5; d_gene: TRBD2; CDR3aa: CASSPSASGIETQYF; CDR3nt: TGTGCCAGCTCACCAAGCGCTAGCGGGATAGAGACCCAGTACTTC